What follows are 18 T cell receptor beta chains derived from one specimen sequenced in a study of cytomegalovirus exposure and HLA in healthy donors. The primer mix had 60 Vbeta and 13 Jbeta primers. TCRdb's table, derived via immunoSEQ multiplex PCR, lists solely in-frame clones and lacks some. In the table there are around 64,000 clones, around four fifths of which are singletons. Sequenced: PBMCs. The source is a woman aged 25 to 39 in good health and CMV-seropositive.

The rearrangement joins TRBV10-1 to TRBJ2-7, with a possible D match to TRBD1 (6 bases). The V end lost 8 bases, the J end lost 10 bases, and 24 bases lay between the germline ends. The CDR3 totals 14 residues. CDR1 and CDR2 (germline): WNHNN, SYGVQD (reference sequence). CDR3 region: CASVYGQTLREQYF. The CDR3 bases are TGCGCCAGCGTTTACGGACAGACCCTACGAGAACAGTACTTC.

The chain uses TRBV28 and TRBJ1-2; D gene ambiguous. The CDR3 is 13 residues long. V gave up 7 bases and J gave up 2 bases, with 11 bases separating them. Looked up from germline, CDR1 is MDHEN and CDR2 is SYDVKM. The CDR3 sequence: CASTLGPNYGYTF. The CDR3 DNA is TGTGCCAGCACCCTGGGCCCGAACTATGGCTACACCTTC.

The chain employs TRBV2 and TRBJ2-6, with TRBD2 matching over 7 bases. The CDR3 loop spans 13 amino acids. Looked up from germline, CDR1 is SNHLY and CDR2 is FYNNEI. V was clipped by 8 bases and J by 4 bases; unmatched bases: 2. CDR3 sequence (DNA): TGTGCCAGCGGGAGGGGAGGGGCCAACGTCCTGACTTTC. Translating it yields CASGRGGANVLTF.

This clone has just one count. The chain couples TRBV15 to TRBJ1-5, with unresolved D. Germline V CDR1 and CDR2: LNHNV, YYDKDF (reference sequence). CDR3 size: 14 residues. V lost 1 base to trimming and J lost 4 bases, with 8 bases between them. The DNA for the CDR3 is TGTGCCACCAGCAGAGGTAAAGCAAATCAGCCCCAGCATTTT. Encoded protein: CATSRGKANQPQHF.

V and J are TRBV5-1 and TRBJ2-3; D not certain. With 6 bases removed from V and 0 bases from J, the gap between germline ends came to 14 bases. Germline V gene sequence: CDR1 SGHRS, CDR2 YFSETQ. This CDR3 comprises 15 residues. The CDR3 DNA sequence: TGCGCCAGCAAGCCATGGGCAACTAGCACAGATACGCAGTATTTT. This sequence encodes CASKPWATSTDTQYF.

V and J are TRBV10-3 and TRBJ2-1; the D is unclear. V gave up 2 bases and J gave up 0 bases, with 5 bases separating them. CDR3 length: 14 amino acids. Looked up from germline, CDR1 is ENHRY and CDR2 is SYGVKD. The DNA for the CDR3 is TGTGCCATCAGTGAGCCGGGCTCCTACAATGAGCAGTTCTTC. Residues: CAISEPGSYNEQFF.

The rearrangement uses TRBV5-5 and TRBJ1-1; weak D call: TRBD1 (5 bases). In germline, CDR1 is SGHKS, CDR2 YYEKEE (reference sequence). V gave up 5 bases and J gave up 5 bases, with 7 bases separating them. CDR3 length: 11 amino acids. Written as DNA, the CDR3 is TGTGCCAGCAGTCGGGGGACTGAAGCTTTCTTT. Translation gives CASSRGTEAFF.

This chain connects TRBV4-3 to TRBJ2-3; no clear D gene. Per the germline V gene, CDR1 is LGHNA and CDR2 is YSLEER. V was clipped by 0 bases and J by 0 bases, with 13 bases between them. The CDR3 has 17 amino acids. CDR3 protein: CASSQDNSFLSTDTQYF. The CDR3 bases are TGCGCCAGCAGCCAAGATAATAGTTTCCTTAGCACAGATACGCAGTATTTT.

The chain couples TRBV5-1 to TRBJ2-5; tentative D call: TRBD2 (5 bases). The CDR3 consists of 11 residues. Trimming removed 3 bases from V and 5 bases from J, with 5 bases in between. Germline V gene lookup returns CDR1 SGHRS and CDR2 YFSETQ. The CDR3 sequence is CASSWEETQYF. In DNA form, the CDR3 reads TGCGCCAGCAGCTGGGAGGAGACCCAGTACTTC. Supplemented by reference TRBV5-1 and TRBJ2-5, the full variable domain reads KAGVTQTPRYLIKTRGQQVTLSCSPISGHRSVSWYQQTPGQGLQFLFEYFSETQRNKGNFPGRFSGRQFSNSRSEMNVSTLELGDSALYLCASSWEETQYFGPGTRLLVL.

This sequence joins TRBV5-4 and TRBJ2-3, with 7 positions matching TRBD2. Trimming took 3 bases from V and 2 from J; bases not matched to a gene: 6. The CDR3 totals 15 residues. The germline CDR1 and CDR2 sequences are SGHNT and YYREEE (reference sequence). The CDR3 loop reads CASSWGREVTDTQYF. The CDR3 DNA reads TGTGCCAGCAGCTGGGGCCGGGAGGTCACAGATACGCAGTATTTT.

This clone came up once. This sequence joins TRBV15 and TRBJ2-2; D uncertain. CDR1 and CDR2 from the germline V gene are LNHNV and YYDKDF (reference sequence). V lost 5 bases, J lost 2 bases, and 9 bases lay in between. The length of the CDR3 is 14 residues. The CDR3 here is CATSGGPNTGELFF. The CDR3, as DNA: TGTGCCACCAGCGGCGGTCCAAACACCGGGGAGCTGTTTTTT.

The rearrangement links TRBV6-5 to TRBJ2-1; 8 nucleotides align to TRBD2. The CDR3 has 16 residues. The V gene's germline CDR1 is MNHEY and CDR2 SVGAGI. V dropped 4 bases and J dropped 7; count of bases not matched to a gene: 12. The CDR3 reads CASSSPRVAGRNEQFF. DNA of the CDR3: TGTGCCAGCAGTTCCCCCCGGGTAGCGGGACGGAATGAGCAGTTCTTC.

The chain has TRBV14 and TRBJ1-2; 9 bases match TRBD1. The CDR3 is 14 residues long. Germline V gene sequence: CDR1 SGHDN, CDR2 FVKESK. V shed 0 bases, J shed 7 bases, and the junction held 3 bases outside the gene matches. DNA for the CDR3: TGTGCCAGCAGCCAAGAGGGACAGGGAAGTGGCTACACCTTC. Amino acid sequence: CASSQEGQGSGYTF.

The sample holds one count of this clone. CDR3: CASSEGTSGETQYF. CDR3 coding DNA: TGTGCCAGCAGTGAGGGTACTAGCGGGGAGACCCAGTACTTC. The V gene is TRBV2, the J gene TRBJ2-5; 9 bases line up with TRBD2. The CDR3 runs to 14 residues. V dropped 3 bases and J dropped 5; count of bases not matched to a gene: 4. The germline V gene has CDR1 SNHLY and CDR2 FYNNEI. Full variable domain (remainder filled in from reference TRBV2 and TRBJ2-5): EPEVTQTPSHQVTQMGQEVILRCVPISNHLYFYWYRQILGQKVEFLVSFYNNEISEKSEIFDDQFSVERPDGSNFTLKIRSTKLEDSAMYFCASSEGTSGETQYFGPGTRLLVL.

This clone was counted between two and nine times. The CDR3 loop reads CASSLELVNEQFF. In DNA, the CDR3 is TGCGCCAGCAGCTTGGAGCTAGTCAATGAGCAGTTCTTC. This chain connects TRBV5-1 to TRBJ2-1; D is unclear. Germline CDR1 reads SGHRS; CDR2 reads YFSETQ. V shed 0 bases and J shed 6 bases, with 7 bases lying between them. There are 13 residues in the CDR3. The full variable domain, its missing parts supplied by reference TRBV5-1 and TRBJ2-1, is KAGVTQTPRYLIKTRGQQVTLSCSPISGHRSVSWYQQTPGQGLQFLFEYFSETQRNKGNFPGRFSGRQFSNSRSEMNVSTLELGDSALYLCASSLELVNEQFFGPGTRLTVL.

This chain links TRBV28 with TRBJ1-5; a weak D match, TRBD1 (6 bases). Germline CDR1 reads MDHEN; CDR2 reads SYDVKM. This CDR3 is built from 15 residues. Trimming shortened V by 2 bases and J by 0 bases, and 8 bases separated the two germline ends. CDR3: CASSLGGYSNQPQHF. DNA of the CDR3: TGTGCCAGCAGTTTAGGGGGCTATAGCAATCAGCCCCAGCATTTT.

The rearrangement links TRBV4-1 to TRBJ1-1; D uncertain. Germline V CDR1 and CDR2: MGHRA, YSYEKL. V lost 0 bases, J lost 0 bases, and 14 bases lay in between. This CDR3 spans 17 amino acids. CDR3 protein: CASSQDWRESLNTEAFF. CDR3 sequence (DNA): TGCGCCAGCAGCCAAGATTGGCGGGAATCGCTGAACACTGAAGCTTTCTTT.

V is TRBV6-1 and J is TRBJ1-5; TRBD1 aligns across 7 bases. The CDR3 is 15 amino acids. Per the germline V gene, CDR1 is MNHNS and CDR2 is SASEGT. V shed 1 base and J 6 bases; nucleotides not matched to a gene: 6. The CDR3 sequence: CASSEVTGMGQPQHF. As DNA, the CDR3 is TGTGCCAGCAGTGAAGTGACAGGGATGGGTCAGCCCCAGCATTTT.